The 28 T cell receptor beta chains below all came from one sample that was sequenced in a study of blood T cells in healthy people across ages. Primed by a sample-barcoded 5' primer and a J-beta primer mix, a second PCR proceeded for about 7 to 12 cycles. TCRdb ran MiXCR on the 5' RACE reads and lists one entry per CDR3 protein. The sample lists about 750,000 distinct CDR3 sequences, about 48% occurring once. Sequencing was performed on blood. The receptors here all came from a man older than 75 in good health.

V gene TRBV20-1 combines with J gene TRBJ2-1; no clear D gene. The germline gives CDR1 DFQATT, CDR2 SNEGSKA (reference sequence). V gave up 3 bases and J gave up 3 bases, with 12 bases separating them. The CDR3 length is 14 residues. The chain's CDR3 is CSASLVFLYNEQFF. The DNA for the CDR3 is TGCAGTGCTAGTTTGGTGTTCCTCTACAATGAGCAGTTCTTC.

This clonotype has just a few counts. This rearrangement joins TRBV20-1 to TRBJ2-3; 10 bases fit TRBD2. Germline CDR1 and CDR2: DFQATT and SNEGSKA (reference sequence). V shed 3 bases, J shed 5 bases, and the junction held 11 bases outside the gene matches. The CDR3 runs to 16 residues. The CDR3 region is CSASGGLAGAIDTQYF. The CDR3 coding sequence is TGCAGTGCTAGTGGGGGGCTAGCGGGAGCAATAGATACGCAGTATTTT.

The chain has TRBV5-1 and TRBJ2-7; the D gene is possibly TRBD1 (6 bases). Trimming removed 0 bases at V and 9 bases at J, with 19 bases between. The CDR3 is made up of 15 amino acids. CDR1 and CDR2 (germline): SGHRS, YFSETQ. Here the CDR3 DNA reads TGCGCCAGCAGCTTGGGCCTAGTTTTTCCCAGGGGGCAGTACTTC. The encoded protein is CASSLGLVFPRGQYF.

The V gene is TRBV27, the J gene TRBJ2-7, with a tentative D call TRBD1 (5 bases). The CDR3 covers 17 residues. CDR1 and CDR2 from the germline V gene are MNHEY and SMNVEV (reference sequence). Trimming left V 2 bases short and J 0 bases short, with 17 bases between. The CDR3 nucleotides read TGTGCCAGCAGTTTAGGGGCCTACAGGTCGAGCTCCTACGAGCAGTACTTC. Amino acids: CASSLGAYRSSSYEQYF.

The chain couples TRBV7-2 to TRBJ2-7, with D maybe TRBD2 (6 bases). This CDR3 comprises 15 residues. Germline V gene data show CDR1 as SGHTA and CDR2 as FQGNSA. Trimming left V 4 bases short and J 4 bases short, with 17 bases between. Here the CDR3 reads CASSSRGGTAYEQYF. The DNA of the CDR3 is TGTGCCAGCAGCTCGCGTGGCGGGACCGCTTACGAGCAGTACTTC.

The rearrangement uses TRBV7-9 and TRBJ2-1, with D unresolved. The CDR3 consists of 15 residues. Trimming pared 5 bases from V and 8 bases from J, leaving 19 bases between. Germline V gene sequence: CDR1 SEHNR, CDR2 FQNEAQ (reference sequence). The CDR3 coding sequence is TGTGCCAGCAGCCCACCCCTCGGTCGAAGGGATGAGCAGTTCTTC. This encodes CASSPPLGRRDEQFF.

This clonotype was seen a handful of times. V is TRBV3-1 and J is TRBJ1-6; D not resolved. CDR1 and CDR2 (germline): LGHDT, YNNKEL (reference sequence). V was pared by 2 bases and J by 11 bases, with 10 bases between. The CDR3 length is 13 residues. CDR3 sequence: CASSQREAAPLHF. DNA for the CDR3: TGTGCCAGCAGCCAAAGGGAGGCGGCACCCCTCCACTTT.

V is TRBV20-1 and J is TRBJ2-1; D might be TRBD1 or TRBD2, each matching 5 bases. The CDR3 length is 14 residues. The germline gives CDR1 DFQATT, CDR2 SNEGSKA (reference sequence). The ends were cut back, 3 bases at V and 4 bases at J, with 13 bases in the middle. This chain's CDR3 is CSASLGTVYNEQFF. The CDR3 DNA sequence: TGCAGTGCTAGTTTAGGGACGGTTTACAATGAGCAGTTCTTC.

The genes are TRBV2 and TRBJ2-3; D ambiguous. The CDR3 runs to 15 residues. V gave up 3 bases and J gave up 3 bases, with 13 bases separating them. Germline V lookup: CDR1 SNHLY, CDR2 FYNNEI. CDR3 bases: TGTGCCAGCAGTGAGCGGCAGATTCTGACAGATACGCAGTATTTT. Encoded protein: CASSERQILTDTQYF.

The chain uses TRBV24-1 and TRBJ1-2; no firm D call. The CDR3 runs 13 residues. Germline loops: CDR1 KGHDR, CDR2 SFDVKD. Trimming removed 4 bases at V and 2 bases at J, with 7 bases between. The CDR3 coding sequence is TGTGCCACCAGTGAGGGAAGGAACTATGGCTACACCTTC. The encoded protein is CATSEGRNYGYTF.

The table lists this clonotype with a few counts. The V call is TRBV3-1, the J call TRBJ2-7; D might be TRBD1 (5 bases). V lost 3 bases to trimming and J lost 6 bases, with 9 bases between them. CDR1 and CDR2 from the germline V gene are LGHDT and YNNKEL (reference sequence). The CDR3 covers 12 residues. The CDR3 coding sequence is TGTGCCAGCAGCCAGACCGACAGCGAGCAGTACTTC. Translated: CASSQTDSEQYF.

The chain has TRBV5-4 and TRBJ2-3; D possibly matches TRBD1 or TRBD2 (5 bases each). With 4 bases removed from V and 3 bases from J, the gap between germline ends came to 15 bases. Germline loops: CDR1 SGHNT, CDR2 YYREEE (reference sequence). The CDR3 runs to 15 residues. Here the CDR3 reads CASSMDGAGTDTQYF. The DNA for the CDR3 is TGTGCCAGCAGCATGGACGGGGCAGGGACAGATACGCAGTATTTT. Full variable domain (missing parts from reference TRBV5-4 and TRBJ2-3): ETGVTQSPTHLIKTRGQQVTLRCSSQSGHNTVSWYQQALGQGPQFIFQYYREEENGRGNFPPRFSGLQFPNYSSELNVNALELDDSALYLCASSMDGAGTDTQYFGPGTRLTVL.

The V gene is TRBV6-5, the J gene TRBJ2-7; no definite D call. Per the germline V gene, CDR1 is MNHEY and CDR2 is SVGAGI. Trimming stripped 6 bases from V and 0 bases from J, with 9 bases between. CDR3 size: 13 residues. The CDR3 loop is CASRSTSSYEQYF. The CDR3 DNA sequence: TGTGCCAGCAGGTCCACCAGCTCCTACGAGCAGTACTTC.

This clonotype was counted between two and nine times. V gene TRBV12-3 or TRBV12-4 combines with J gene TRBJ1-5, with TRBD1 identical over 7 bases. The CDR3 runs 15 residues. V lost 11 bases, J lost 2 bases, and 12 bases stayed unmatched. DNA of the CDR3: TGTGCCTCAAGGGGGCCGGGAGAAGGCAATCAGCCCCAGCATTTT. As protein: CASRGPGEGNQPQHF.

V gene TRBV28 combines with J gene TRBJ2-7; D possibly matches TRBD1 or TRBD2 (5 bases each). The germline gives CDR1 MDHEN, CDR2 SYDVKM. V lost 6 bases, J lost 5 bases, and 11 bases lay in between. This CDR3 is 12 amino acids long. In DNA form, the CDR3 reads TGTGCCAGCAGGAGGGGCGCGAACGAGCAGTACTTC. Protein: CASRRGANEQYF. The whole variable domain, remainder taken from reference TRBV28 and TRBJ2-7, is DVKVTQSSRYLVKRTGEKVFLECVQDMDHENMFWYRQDPGLGLRLIYFSYDVKMKEKGDIPEGYSVSREKKERFSLILESASTNQTSMYLCASRRGANEQYFGPGTRLTVT.

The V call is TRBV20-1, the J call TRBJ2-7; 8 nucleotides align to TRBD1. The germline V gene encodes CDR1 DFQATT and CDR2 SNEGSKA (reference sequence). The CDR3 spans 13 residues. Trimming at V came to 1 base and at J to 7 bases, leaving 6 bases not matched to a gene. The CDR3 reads CSARAGGGREQYF. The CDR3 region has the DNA TGCAGTGCTAGAGCAGGGGGCGGCCGGGAGCAGTACTTC.

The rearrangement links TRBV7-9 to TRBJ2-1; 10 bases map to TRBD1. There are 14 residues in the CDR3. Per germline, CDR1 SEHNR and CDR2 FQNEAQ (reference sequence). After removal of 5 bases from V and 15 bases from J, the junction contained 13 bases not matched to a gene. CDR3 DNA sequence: TGTGCCAGCAGCCGACAGGGGGCGACGTCGGGTTGGTTCTTC. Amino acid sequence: CASSRQGATSGWFF.

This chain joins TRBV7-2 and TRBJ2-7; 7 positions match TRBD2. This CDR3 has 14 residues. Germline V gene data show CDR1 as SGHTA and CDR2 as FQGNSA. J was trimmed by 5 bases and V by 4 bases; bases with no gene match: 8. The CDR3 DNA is TGTGCCAGCAGCTGTCCTGGCGGGAGCAACGAGCAGTACTTC. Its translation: CASSCPGGSNEQYF.

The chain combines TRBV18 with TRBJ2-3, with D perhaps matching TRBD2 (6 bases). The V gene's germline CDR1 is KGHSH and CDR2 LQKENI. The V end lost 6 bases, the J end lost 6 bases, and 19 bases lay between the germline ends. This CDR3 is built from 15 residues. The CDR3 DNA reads TGTGCCAGCTCGCTCCGGGACTCTTCGGTCGATACGCAGTATTTT. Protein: CASSLRDSSVDTQYF.

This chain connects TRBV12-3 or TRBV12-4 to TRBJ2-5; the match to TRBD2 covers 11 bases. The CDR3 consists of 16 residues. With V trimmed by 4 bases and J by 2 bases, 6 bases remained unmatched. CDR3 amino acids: CASSSQGTSGQETQYF. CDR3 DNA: TGTGCCAGCAGTTCCCAAGGGACTAGCGGACAAGAGACCCAGTACTTC.

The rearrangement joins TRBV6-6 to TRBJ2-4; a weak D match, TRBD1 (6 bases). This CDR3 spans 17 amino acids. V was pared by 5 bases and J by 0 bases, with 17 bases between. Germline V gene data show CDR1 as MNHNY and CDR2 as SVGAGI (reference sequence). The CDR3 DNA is TGTGCCAGCAGTCCAGGGCAGGGGAGTATAGCCAAAAACATTCAGTACTTC. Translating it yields CASSPGQGSIAKNIQYF.

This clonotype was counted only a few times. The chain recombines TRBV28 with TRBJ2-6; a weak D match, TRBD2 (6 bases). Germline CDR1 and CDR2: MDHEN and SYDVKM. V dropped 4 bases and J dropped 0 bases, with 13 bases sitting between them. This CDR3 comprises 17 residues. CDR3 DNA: TGTGCCAGCAGTTCTCGGGGGTCCCGCTCTGGGGCCAACGTCCTGACTTTC. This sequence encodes CASSSRGSRSGANVLTF.

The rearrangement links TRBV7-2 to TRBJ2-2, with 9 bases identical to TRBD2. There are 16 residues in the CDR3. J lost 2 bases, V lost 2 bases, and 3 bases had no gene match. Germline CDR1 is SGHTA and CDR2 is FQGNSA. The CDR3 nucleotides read TGTGCCAGCAGCTTACGGACTAGCGCCAACACCGGGGAGCTGTTTTTT. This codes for CASSLRTSANTGELFF.

DNA for the CDR3: TGTGCCAGCAGCAAAGATCCCCGGTGGGACAGGGTTTTCGAGACCCAGTACTTC. This sequence encodes CASSKDPRWDRVFETQYF. The chain uses TRBV21-1 and TRBJ2-5; no check of the table's D call, TRBD1, against the DNA was made. TRBV21-1 is reported as a pseudogene. This CDR3 is built from 18 residues.

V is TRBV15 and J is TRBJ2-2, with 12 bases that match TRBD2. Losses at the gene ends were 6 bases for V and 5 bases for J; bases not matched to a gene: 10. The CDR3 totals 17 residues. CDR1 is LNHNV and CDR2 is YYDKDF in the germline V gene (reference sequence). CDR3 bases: TGTGCCACCAGACAAGAAAGACTAGCGGGAGTGACCGGGGAGCTGTTTTTT. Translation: CATRQERLAGVTGELFF.

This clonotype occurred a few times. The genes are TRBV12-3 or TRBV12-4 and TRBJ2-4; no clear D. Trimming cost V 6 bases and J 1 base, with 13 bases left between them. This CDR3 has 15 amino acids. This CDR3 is CASRDLGSAKNIQYF. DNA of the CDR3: TGTGCCAGCAGAGACCTGGGGTCGGCCAAAAACATTCAGTACTTC.

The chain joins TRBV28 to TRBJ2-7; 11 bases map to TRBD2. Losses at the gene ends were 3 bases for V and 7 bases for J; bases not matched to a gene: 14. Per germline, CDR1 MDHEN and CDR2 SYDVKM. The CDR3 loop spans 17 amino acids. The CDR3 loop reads CASSFPLSGRAFREQYF. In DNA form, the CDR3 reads TGTGCCAGCAGTTTCCCCCTTAGCGGGAGGGCCTTCCGTGAGCAGTACTTC.

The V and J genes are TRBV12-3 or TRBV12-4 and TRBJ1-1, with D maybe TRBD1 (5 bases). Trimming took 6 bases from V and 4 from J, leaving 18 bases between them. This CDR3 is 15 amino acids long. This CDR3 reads CASRLHGPGSTEAFF. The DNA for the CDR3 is TGTGCCAGCAGGCTTCACGGGCCAGGGTCCACTGAAGCTTTCTTT.